The 27 T cell receptor beta chains below all came from one sample that was sequenced in a study of blood T cell repertoires in COVID-19. The method was immunoSEQ multiplex PCR; TCRdb's version includes in-frame clones alone and lacks a portion of them. Of 300,000 to 450,000 clones in the sample, approximately 90% were seen once. Sequenced material: PBMCs or T cells enriched from blood (not recorded which). The receptor source for this set is a woman aged 18-29 years who had recovered from COVID-19.

J is TRBJ1-4 and V is TRBV18, with TRBD1 identical over 7 bases. The germline CDR1 and CDR2 sequences are KGHSH and LQKENI. J lost 0 bases, V lost 5 bases, and 9 bases had no gene match. This CDR3 has 17 amino acids. The CDR3 is CASSSIQGIATNEKLFF. Here the CDR3 DNA reads TGTGCCAGCTCATCAATACAGGGGATAGCAACTAATGAAAAACTGTTTTTT.

The rearrangement joins TRBV7-2 to TRBJ2-7; D not certain. CDR3 length: 15 amino acids. Germline-derived CDR1 and CDR2 are SGHTA and FQGNSA. V was trimmed by 3 bases and J by 3 bases, leaving 15 bases between them. The CDR3 loop is CASSFTKLGVYEQYF. The CDR3 DNA sequence: TGTGCCAGCAGCTTCACAAAGTTAGGAGTCTACGAGCAGTACTTC.

V and J are TRBV6-6 and TRBJ1-1; 8 bases align to TRBD1. The CDR3 sequence is 14 residues long. Germline CDR1 is MNHNY and CDR2 is SVGAGI (reference sequence). The junction had 11 bases not matched to a gene; V was cut back by 7 bases and J by 7 bases. CDR3 nucleotides: TGTGCCAGCATTAAGGACGGGACAGGAGGTGAAGCTTTCTTT. The encoded protein is CASIKDGTGGEAFF.

The chain links TRBV19 to TRBJ2-7; the D gene is possibly TRBD1 (6 bases). The CDR3 loop spans 13 amino acids. Germline CDR1 and CDR2: LNHDA and SQIVND (reference sequence). Between the trimmed V and J ends, which lost 5 bases and 3 bases, there was a span of 11 bases. The CDR3 coding sequence is TGTGCCAGTAGTCCGTTAGGGGGCTACGAGCAGTACTTC. Amino acids: CASSPLGGYEQYF.

This clone has a handful of counts. The rearrangement joins TRBV19 to TRBJ1-3; D gene ambiguous. CDR3 size: 13 residues. The germline gives CDR1 LNHDA, CDR2 SQIVND (reference sequence). Deletions cut 7 bases from V and 8 bases from J, with 15 bases between. The CDR3 spells CASMVSSQDTIYF. DNA for the CDR3: TGTGCCAGTATGGTCAGTTCCCAAGACACCATATATTTT.

J is TRBJ2-7 and V is TRBV7-9; TRBD2 agrees at 7 bases. The J segment lost 2 bases and the V segment lost 0 bases, leaving 1 base of the junction unmatched. The length of the CDR3 is 14 residues. Germline CDR1 and CDR2: SEHNR and FQNEAQ (reference sequence). The CDR3 spells CASSLAGLPYEQYF. CDR3 in DNA: TGTGCCAGCAGCTTAGCGGGACTACCCTACGAGCAGTACTTC.

V is TRBV5-1 and J is TRBJ1-1; D possibly corresponds to TRBD1 (5 bases). The length of the CDR3 is 12 residues. Trimming cost V 6 bases and J 4 bases, with 10 bases left between them. Germline CDR1 SGHRS, CDR2 YFSETQ. The CDR3 DNA follows: TGCGCCAGCACCGACAGACCCACTGAAGCTTTCTTT. It translates to CASTDRPTEAFF. The complete variable domain, with remaining parts taken from reference TRBV5-1 and TRBJ1-1, reads KAGVTQTPRYLIKTRGQQVTLSCSPISGHRSVSWYQQTPGQGLQFLFEYFSETQRNKGNFPGRFSGRQFSNSRSEMNVSTLELGDSALYLCASTDRPTEAFFGQGTRLTVV.

The chain uses TRBV30 and TRBJ2-7, with D possibly matching TRBD2 (5 bases). Trimming cost V 0 bases and J 6 bases, with 18 bases left between them. Germline lookup yields CDR1 GTSNPN and CDR2 SVGIG (reference sequence). The CDR3 is 15 amino acids. CDR3 coding DNA: TGTGCCTGGAGTGTATCGGGAAGGCTGGCAGGCGAGCAGTACTTC. Its translation is CAWSVSGRLAGEQYF. The full variable domain, in which reference TRBV30 and TRBJ2-7 provide the parts outside the CDR3, is SQTIHQWPATLVQPVGSPLSLECTVEGTSNPNLYWYRQAAGRGLQLLFYSVGIGQISSEVPQNLSASRPQDRQFILSSKKLLLSDSGFYLCAWSVSGRLAGEQYFGPGTRLTVT.

V is TRBV2 and J is TRBJ1-1; TRBD1 aligns across 10 bases. Germline loops: CDR1 SNHLY, CDR2 FYNNEI. V shed 7 bases, J shed 1 base, and the junction held 12 bases outside the gene matches. CDR3 length: 17 amino acids. CDR3 coding DNA: TGTGCCAGCATTGGGGGAGGGGACAGGGGAACGAACACTGAAGCTTTCTTT. Protein product: CASIGGGDRGTNTEAFF.

This chain joins TRBV6-1 and TRBJ1-1; 11 nucleotides line up with TRBD1. The V gene end was trimmed by 5 bases and the J gene end by 4 bases; junction bases not matched to a gene: 9. The CDR3 covers 16 residues. The germline V gene has CDR1 MNHNS and CDR2 SASEGT. The chain's CDR3 is CASSKDPGTGGTEAFF. CDR3 sequence (DNA): TGTGCCAGCAGTAAAGACCCCGGGACAGGGGGCACTGAAGCTTTCTTT.

The rearrangement joins TRBV4-1 to TRBJ2-7; TRBD2 is a possible D gene (6 bases). CDR1 and CDR2 (germline): MGHRA, YSYEKL. V was cut by 0 bases and J by 2 bases, with 11 bases left in between. The CDR3 consists of 15 residues. The CDR3 nucleotides read TGCGCCAGCAGCCAAGATGGGACTGTAGCCTACGAGCAGTACTTC. This translates into CASSQDGTVAYEQYF.

The chain couples TRBV2 to TRBJ1-5; tentative D call: TRBD1 (5 bases). The germline CDR1 and CDR2 sequences are SNHLY and FYNNEI. Trimming stripped 2 bases from V and 6 bases from J, with 8 bases between. There are 13 residues in the CDR3. CDR3 region: CASSERGTQPQHF. Written as DNA, the CDR3 is TGTGCCAGCAGTGAACGGGGGACTCAGCCCCAGCATTTT.

This clone was observed once. The chain employs TRBV7-9 and TRBJ2-2; the D is unclear. CDR3 length equals 14 residues. Germline V CDR1 and CDR2: SEHNR, FQNEAQ (reference sequence). V was shortened by 3 bases and J by 5 bases, with 10 bases between the two germline ends. CDR3: CASSLIDGTGELFF. In DNA, the CDR3 is TGTGCCAGCAGCTTGATCGACGGGACCGGGGAGCTGTTTTTT.

This rearrangement joins TRBV9 to TRBJ2-7, with TRBD1 matching over 10 bases. Germline CDR1 reads SGDLS; CDR2 reads YYNGEE. CDR3 length: 14 residues. V dropped 3 bases and J dropped 2; count of bases not matched to a gene: 2. CDR3 sequence (DNA): TGTGCCAGCAGCGCGGGACAGGGGCCCTACGAGCAGTACTTC. Residues: CASSAGQGPYEQYF.

The genes are TRBV7-9 and TRBJ2-5; 8 nucleotides align to TRBD1. The CDR3 sequence is 18 residues long. V lost 5 bases and J lost 2; bases outside the gene matches: 16. Per germline, CDR1 SEHNR and CDR2 FQNEAQ (reference sequence). The CDR3 DNA follows: TGTGCCAGCAGCGCGAGACAGGGGACAAACACGAGGCAAGAGACCCAGTACTTC. It yields the protein CASSARQGTNTRQETQYF.

V gene TRBV10-3 combines with J gene TRBJ2-1, with D tentatively TRBD2 (5 bases). Looked up from germline, CDR1 is ENHRY and CDR2 is SYGVKD. The CDR3 runs to 14 residues. V lost 2 bases and J 9 bases, leaving 14 bases between the germline ends. The CDR3 loop is CAISEPAAGVEQFF. CDR3 in DNA: TGTGCCATCAGTGAGCCGGCTGCCGGGGTTGAGCAGTTCTTC.

The chain joins TRBV28 to TRBJ1-2; D is unresolved. This CDR3 spans 12 amino acids. In germline, CDR1 is MDHEN, CDR2 SYDVKM. Deletions cut 5 bases from V and 8 bases from J, with 12 bases between. DNA for the CDR3: TGTGCCAGCAGTCTCGGGATCCTGGGCTACACCTTC. This translates into CASSLGILGYTF.

In its sample, this clone was seen a few times. V gene TRBV7-9 combines with J gene TRBJ1-1; 8 nucleotides match TRBD1. The CDR3 has 15 amino acids. Germline V gives CDR1 SEHNR, CDR2 FQNEAQ (reference sequence). The V segment lost 4 bases and the J segment 1 base; nucleotides outside the gene matches: 5. CDR3: CASSSTGTGNTEAFF. The DNA for the CDR3 is TGTGCCAGCAGCTCCACCGGGACAGGGAACACTGAAGCTTTCTTT.

The V call is TRBV19, the J call TRBJ1-2; the D is unclear. Germline CDR1 LNHDA, CDR2 SQIVND (reference sequence). V lost 1 base and J lost 6, with 15 bases in between. CDR3 length: 15 amino acids. The CDR3 spells CASSIVGVRRDGYTF. The CDR3 bases are TGTGCCAGTAGTATAGTCGGGGTCCGGCGTGATGGCTACACCTTC.

The CDR3 spells CASSPTNSYQETQYF. The CDR3 bases are TGTGCCAGCAGCCCTACCAACAGTTACCAAGAGACCCAGTACTTC. V usage is TRBV27 and J usage is TRBJ2-5, with no clear D. Germline CDR1 reads MNHEY; CDR2 reads SMNVEV (reference sequence). V was clipped by 6 bases and J by 0 bases, with 14 bases between them. The CDR3 contains 15 residues.

CDR3 sequence: CASSFFPYGEGNTIYF. The CDR3 region has the DNA TGTGCCAGCAGCTTTTTTCCTTACGGGGAAGGAAACACCATATATTTT. The chain employs TRBV5-4 and TRBJ1-3; D is unclear. V was pared by 2 bases and J by 4 bases, with 16 bases between. Germline V gene data show CDR1 as SGHNT and CDR2 as YYREEE (reference sequence). The CDR3 has 16 residues.

The rearrangement joins TRBV28 to TRBJ1-2, with D tentatively TRBD1 (6 bases). CDR3 size: 14 residues. Germline V lookup: CDR1 MDHEN, CDR2 SYDVKM. The V and J ends lost 6 bases and 0 bases respectively, with 11 bases between them. CDR3 sequence: CASSPTGANYGYTF. DNA for the CDR3: TGTGCCAGCAGCCCGACAGGAGCTAACTATGGCTACACCTTC.

V is TRBV27 and J is TRBJ1-5; D is uncertain. V was trimmed by 6 bases and J by 5 bases, leaving 14 bases between them. The CDR3 is 14 amino acids. CDR1 and CDR2 (germline): MNHEY, SMNVEV (reference sequence). CDR3 bases: TGTGCCAGCAGACCGGTGATACGGGATCAGCCCCAGCATTTT. It is translated as CASRPVIRDQPQHF.

The J gene is TRBJ2-1, the V gene TRBV7-9; the match to TRBD1 covers 9 bases. The CDR3 extends over 14 amino acids. V lost 5 bases, J lost 7 bases, and 6 bases stayed unmatched. Germline-derived CDR1 and CDR2 are SEHNR and FQNEAQ (reference sequence). The CDR3 DNA sequence: TGTGCCAGCAGCCTAACCGGGACAGGGAATGAGCAGTTCTTC. Translating gives CASSLTGTGNEQFF.

The V gene is TRBV4-3, the J gene TRBJ1-4; D is uncertain. The V and J ends lost 3 bases and 6 bases respectively, with 11 bases between them. From germline, CDR1 is LGHNA and CDR2 YSLEER. This CDR3 is built from 14 residues. Written as DNA, the CDR3 is TGCGCCAGCAGCCAGGTGGCAGGCGATGAAAAACTGTTTTTT. Translated: CASSQVAGDEKLFF.

This rearrangement joins TRBV11-2 to TRBJ1-3; D remains unclear. Germline CDR1 reads SGHAT; CDR2 reads FQNNGV. V shed 1 base and J shed 0 bases, with 7 bases lying between them. The CDR3 has 15 residues. The CDR3 region is CASSLGASSGNTIYF. DNA of the CDR3: TGTGCCAGCAGCTTAGGCGCGAGCTCTGGAAACACCATATATTTT.

This chain uses TRBV7-2 with TRBJ2-3, with D possibly matching TRBD2 (5 bases). This CDR3 has 14 amino acids. Deletions cut 6 bases from V and 5 bases from J, with 15 bases between. The V gene's germline CDR1 is SGHTA and CDR2 FQGNSA. DNA of the CDR3: TGTGCCAGCAGGCTAAGGGAGTCAGGAGATACGCAGTATTTT. Its translation: CASRLRESGDTQYF.